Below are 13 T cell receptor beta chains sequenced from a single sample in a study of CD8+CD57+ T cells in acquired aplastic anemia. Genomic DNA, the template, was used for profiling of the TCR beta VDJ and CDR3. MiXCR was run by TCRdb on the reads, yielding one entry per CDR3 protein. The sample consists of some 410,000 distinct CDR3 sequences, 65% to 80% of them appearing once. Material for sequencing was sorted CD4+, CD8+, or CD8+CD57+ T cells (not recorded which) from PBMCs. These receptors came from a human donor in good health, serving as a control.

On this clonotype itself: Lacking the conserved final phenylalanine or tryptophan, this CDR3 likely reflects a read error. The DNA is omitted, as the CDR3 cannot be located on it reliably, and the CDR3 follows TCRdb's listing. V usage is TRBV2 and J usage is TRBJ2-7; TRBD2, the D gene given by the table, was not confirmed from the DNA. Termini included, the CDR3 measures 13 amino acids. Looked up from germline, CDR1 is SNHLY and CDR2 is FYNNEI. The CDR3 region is CVSPSGYSSYEQY.

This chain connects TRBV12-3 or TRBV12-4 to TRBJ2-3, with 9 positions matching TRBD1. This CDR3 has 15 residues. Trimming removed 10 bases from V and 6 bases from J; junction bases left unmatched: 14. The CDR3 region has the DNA TGTGCCACCGACAGGGGGAAAGGACAGGGCGATACGCAGTATTTT. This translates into CATDRGKGQGDTQYF.

This chain's CDR3 is CASSQSQPGLRGYTF. As DNA, the CDR3 is TGTGCCAGCAGCCAAAGTCAGCCCGGGCTGAGGGGCTACACCTTC. The genes are TRBV27 and TRBJ1-2; D remains ambiguous. Trimming removed 6 bases from V and 8 bases from J, with 22 bases in between. Germline CDR1 MNHEY, CDR2 SMNVEV (reference sequence). The CDR3 runs to 15 residues.

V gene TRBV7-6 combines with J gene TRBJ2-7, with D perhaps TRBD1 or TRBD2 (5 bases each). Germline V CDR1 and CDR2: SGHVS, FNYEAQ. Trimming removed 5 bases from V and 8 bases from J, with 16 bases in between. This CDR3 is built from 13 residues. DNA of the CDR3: TGTGCCAGCAGCCCGGGGCTACACGGCAAGCAGTACTTC. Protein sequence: CASSPGLHGKQYF. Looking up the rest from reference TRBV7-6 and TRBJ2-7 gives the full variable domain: GAGVSQSPRYKVTKRGQDVALRCDPISGHVSLYWYRQALGQGPEFLTYFNYEAQQDKSGLPNDRFSAERPEGSISTLTIQRTEQRDSAMYRCASSPGLHGKQYFGPGTRLTVT.

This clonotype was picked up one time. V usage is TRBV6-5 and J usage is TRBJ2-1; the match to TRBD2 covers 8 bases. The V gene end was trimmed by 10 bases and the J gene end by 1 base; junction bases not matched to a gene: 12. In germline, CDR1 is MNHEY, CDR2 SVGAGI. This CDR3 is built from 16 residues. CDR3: CATTSNRGGSYNEQFF. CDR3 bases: TGTGCCACCACTAGTAACCGGGGGGGTTCCTACAATGAGCAGTTCTTC.

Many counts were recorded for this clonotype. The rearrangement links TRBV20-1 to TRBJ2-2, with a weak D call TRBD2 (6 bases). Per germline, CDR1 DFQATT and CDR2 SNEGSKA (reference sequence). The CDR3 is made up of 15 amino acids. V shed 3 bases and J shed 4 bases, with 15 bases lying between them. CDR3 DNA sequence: TGCAGTGCTAGCGGGGCGGGGACCCTCACCGGGGAGCTGTTTTTT. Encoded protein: CSASGAGTLTGELFF.

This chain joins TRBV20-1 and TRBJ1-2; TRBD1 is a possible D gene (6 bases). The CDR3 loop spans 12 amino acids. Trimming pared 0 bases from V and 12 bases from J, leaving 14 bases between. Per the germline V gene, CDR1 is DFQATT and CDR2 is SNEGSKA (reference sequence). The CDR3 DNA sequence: TGCAGTGCTAGAGAACGCACAGGGAACAACACCTTC. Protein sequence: CSARERTGNNTF.

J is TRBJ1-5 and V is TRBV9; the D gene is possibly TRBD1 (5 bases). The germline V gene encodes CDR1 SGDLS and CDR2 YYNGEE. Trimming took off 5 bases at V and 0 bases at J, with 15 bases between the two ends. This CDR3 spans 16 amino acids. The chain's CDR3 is CASSGAGPYSNQPQHF. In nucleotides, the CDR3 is TGTGCCAGCAGTGGAGCAGGGCCGTATAGCAATCAGCCCCAGCATTTT.

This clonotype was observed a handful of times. CDR3 DNA: TGCGCCAGCAGCATCGGACAGGGGACATGGGCCGAGCTGTTTTTT. It codes for CASSIGQGTWAELFF. The chain couples TRBV5-1 to TRBJ2-2, with TRBD1 matching over 9 bases. V gave up 4 bases and J gave up 11 bases; unmatched junction bases: 12. The CDR3 is 15 residues long. Germline loops: CDR1 SGHRS, CDR2 YFSETQ.

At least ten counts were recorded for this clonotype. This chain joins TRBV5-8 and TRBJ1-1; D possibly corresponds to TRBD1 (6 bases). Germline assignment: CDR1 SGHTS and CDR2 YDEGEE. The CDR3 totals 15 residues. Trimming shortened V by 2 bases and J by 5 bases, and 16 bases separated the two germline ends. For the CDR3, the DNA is TGTGCCAGCAGCTTCCCGACGACAGGCTTTACTGAAGCTTTCTTT. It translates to CASSFPTTGFTEAFF.

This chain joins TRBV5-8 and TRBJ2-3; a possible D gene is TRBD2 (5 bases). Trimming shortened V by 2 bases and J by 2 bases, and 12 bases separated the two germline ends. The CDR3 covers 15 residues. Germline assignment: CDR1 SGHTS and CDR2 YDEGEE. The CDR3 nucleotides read TGTGCCAGCAGCTTAAAGGCAGGACTCACAGATACGCAGTATTTT. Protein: CASSLKAGLTDTQYF.

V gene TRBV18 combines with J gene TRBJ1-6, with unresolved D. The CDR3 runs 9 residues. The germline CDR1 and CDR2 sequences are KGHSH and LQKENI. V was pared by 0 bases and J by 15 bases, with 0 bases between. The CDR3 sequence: CASSPPLHF. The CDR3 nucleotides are TGTGCCAGCTCACCACCCCTCCACTTT.

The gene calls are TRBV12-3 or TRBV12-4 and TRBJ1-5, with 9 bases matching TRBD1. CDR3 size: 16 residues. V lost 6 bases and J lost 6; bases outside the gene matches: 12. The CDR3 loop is CASREGHRGRSQPQHF. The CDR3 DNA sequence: TGTGCCAGCAGAGAGGGGCACAGGGGGCGAAGTCAGCCCCAGCATTTT.